Listed here are 3 T cell receptor beta chains from one sample, sequenced in a study of a mutant IDH1 vaccine in newly diagnosed glioma. Which antigens these TCRs recognize remains unknown. This table comes from immunoSEQ multiplex PCR, and its TCRdb copy is limited to in-frame clones, with some not included. Among some 60,000 clones listed, under 85% were seen once. Sample time point: week 11, during vaccination. In every dose of vaccine, 300 ug of mutant IDH1 20-mer peptide was given alongside topical imiquimod. The material was PBMCs, obtained from a glioma patient whose treatment included an IDH1 peptide vaccine. These receptors all stem from a man younger than 45 with glioma.

V and J are TRBV6-5 and TRBJ2-1, with a possible D match to TRBD2 (5 bases). Germline loops: CDR1 MNHEY, CDR2 SVGAGI. Trimming took off 6 bases at V and 7 bases at J, with 7 bases between the two ends. The CDR3 loop spans 11 amino acids. As DNA, the CDR3 is TGTGCCAGCAGGAGCGGTAATGAGCAGTTCTTC. Amino acid sequence: CASRSGNEQFF.

The J gene is TRBJ1-2, the V gene TRBV9, with D perhaps matching TRBD1 (5 bases). This CDR3 is 13 amino acids long. Germline values: CDR1 SGDLS, CDR2 YYNGEE. Trimming removed 0 bases from V and 13 bases from J, with 16 bases in between. The CDR3 coding sequence is TGTGCCAGCAGCGTAGGGGGGGAATGGCCGGGCACCTTC. Translating it yields CASSVGGEWPGTF.

The chain uses TRBV27 and TRBJ2-2; no clear D. The CDR3 runs to 14 residues. The germline V and J ends were trimmed by 6 bases and 6 bases, with 14 bases remaining between them. Germline V gene lookup returns CDR1 MNHEY and CDR2 SMNVEV (reference sequence). DNA for the CDR3: TGTGCCAGCAGCTTCCTCGTACCGCCCGGGGAGCTGTTTTTT. Protein sequence: CASSFLVPPGELFF.